Reported below is one T cell receptor (beta chain). CDR1 is SGHVS and CDR2 is FNYEAQ in the germline V gene. The CDR3 runs 18 residues. Between the trimmed V and J ends, which lost 1 base and 3 bases, there was a span of 18 bases. Per the authors' pipeline: Estimates of nucleated cell counts were drawn from the amplification of reference gene primers. Sequenced by immunoSEQ multiplex PCR; TCRdb stores in-frame clones only, minus some. The V and J calls and clone size come from that table; D and trimming were worked out from the DNA. Seen here are fewer than 200,000 clones, 65% to 90% observed once, and the top ten hold less than 5.5%. Residents of about two dozen US areas, aged roughly 18 to 89 years, made up the participants. The study assigned cohorts using participant-reported clinical history. This sample stems from a study of blood T cell repertoires in COVID-19. Overall study context: Both acute and convalescent COVID-19 samples were obtained from the United States, Italy and Spain.

The chain joins TRBV7-6 to TRBJ2-2; maybe TRBD2 (6 bases). Input material: PBMCs or T cells enriched from blood (not recorded which). The sequence derives from a woman aged 60-75 years with acute COVID-19. DNA of the CDR3: TGTGCCAGCAGCTTAGAGAGGGGCGCTAGCGATCACACCGGGGAGCTGTTTTTT. The encoded protein is CASSLERGASDHTGELFF.